A single sample is the source of the 17 T cell receptor beta chains below, sequenced in a study of CD8+CD57+ T cells in acquired aplastic anemia. Genomic DNA, serving as template, underwent TCR beta VDJ and CDR3 profiling. TCRdb reanalysed the reads using MiXCR and keeps one entry per CDR3 protein. The sample lists 400,000 to 600,000 distinct CDR3 sequences, around 33% occurring once. Patients chosen for sequencing had CD8+CD57+ cells that had expanded, as shown by flow cytometry. The material sequenced was sorted CD4+, CD8+, or CD8+CD57+ T cells (not recorded which) from PBMCs. Receptors were obtained from a human donor with aplastic anemia.

This clonotype was counted ten times or more. A much more abundant neighbour one base away suggests this may be a read error. V gene TRBV2 combines with J gene TRBJ1-1, with D possibly being TRBD1 (5 bases). The germline gives CDR1 SNHLY, CDR2 FYNNEI. The CDR3 totals 13 residues. The V end was cut by 6 bases, the J end by 0 bases, with 8 bases between. The chain's CDR3 is CASREGMNTEAFF. The DNA of the CDR3 is TGTGCCAGCAGGGAGGGGATGAACACTGAAGCTTTCTTT. The variable domain in full, completed from reference TRBV2 and TRBJ1-1, reads EPEVTQTPSHQVTQMGQEVILRCVPISNHLYFYWYRQILGQKVEFLVSFYNNEISEKSEIFDDQFSVERPDGSNFTLKIRSTKLEDSAMYFCASREGMNTEAFFGQGTRLTVV.

Comment on this clonotype: One end of the junction fails to match germline, which may point to a read error. V is TRBV24-1 and J is TRBJ2-7, with 7 bases matching TRBD2. CDR3 length: 15 residues. The V gene's germline CDR1 is KGHDR and CDR2 SFDVKD. Here the CDR3 DNA reads TGTGCCCCCAGTGATCCGGGACGGGGGGTTTACGAGCAGTACTTC. It encodes CAPSDPGRGVYEQYF.

This clonotype came up a few times. The chain is built from TRBV7-2 and TRBJ2-7; D unresolved. There are 12 residues in the CDR3. CDR1 is SGHTA, CDR2 FQGNSA, per germline. The V and J ends lost 5 bases and 7 bases respectively, with 12 bases between them. The CDR3 nucleotides read TGTGCCAGCAGCCCCCCTTCTTTGGAGCAGTACTTC. This encodes CASSPPSLEQYF.

V gene TRBV2 combines with J gene TRBJ2-1; 12 nucleotides line up with TRBD2. CDR3 length: 20 residues. The ends lost 4 bases at V and 0 bases at J; junction bases unmatched: 13. The germline V gene encodes CDR1 SNHLY and CDR2 FYNNEI. The CDR3 here is CASSGSLTSGGPRSYNEQFF. In DNA, the CDR3 is TGTGCCAGCAGTGGTTCCCTAACTAGCGGGGGGCCCCGCTCCTACAATGAGCAGTTCTTC.

J is TRBJ2-1 and V is TRBV11-1; tentative D call: TRBD1 (6 bases). In germline, CDR1 is SGHAT, CDR2 FQDESV (reference sequence). There are 16 residues in the CDR3. V shed 2 bases and J shed 0 bases, with 11 bases lying between them. The CDR3 is CASSLQGTLSYNEQFF. DNA for the CDR3: TGTGCCAGCAGCTTACAGGGGACCCTCTCCTACAATGAGCAGTTCTTC.

Details on this clonotype: A much more abundant neighbour one base away suggests this may be a read error. The chain uses TRBV19 and TRBJ1-4; a possible D gene is TRBD1 (5 bases). The CDR3 spans 13 residues. Germline values: CDR1 LNHDA, CDR2 SQIVND (reference sequence). CDR3 coding DNA: TGTGCCAGCAAGACAGACACTAATGAAAAACCGTTTTTT. This translates into CASKTDTNEKPFF.

This clonotype was observed a few times. This sequence joins TRBV12-3 or TRBV12-4 and TRBJ2-7; 8 bases are a match to TRBD1. The length of the CDR3 is 14 residues. V shed 4 bases, J shed 4 bases, and the junction held 6 bases outside the gene matches. The CDR3 loop reads CASSSQGQGYEQYF. CDR3 DNA sequence: TGTGCCAGCAGTTCCCAAGGACAGGGTTACGAGCAGTACTTC.

This clonotype was detected many times. The gene calls are TRBV7-2 and TRBJ2-5; D gene uncertain. Trimming left V 5 bases short and J 5 bases short, with 12 bases between. CDR3 length: 13 amino acids. Germline-derived CDR1 and CDR2 are SGHTA and FQGNSA. The CDR3 bases are TGTGCCAGCAGCAACGAAGCCTTCGAGACCCAGTACTTC. Translating it yields CASSNEAFETQYF.

The chain carries TRBV29-1 and TRBJ2-2, with D perhaps TRBD1 or TRBD2 (6 bases each). CDR3 length equals 13 residues. V was cut by 5 bases and J by 6 bases, with 13 bases left in between. Germline-derived CDR1 and CDR2 are SQVTM and ANQGSEA. Here the CDR3 reads CSVLGGFAGELFF. DNA of the CDR3: TGCAGCGTTCTGGGGGGCTTCGCCGGGGAGCTGTTTTTT.

The chain joins TRBV7-2 to TRBJ2-7; possible D gene TRBD1, 6 bases. The germline V gene has CDR1 SGHTA and CDR2 FQGNSA. The CDR3 contains 15 residues. The ends were cut back, 5 bases at V and 6 bases at J, with 20 bases in the middle. CDR3: CASSSRDNLFPEQYF. The CDR3 DNA follows: TGTGCCAGCAGCAGCCGGGACAACCTCTTTCCCGAGCAGTACTTC. The variable domain in full, with the rest retrieved from reference TRBV7-2 and TRBJ2-7, is GAGVSQSPSNKVTEKGKDVELRCDPISGHTALYWYRQSLGQGLEFLIYFQGNSAPDKSGLPSDRFSAERTGGSVSTLTIQRTQQEDSAVYLCASSSRDNLFPEQYFGPGTRLTVT.

This clonotype was found many times. The chain joins TRBV10-2 to TRBJ1-4, with TRBD1 as a possible D gene (5 bases). V lost 1 base, J lost 7 bases, and 13 bases lay in between. CDR1 WSHSY and CDR2 SAAADI come from the germline V gene. The CDR3 consists of 15 residues. CDR3 residues: CASSELVGRGEKLFF. DNA of the CDR3: TGCGCCAGCAGTGAGTTGGTCGGGAGGGGTGAAAAACTGTTTTTT.

This clonotype occurred a few times. The chain recombines TRBV9 with TRBJ2-3, with TRBD1 as a possible D gene (6 bases). The CDR3 length is 16 residues. Germline values: CDR1 SGDLS, CDR2 YYNGEE. Trimming left V 6 bases short and J 4 bases short, with 21 bases between. CDR3 DNA: TGTGCCAGCACCCAATTCCCCGGGACAATTGCAGATACGCAGTATTTT. It specifies CASTQFPGTIADTQYF.

The sample holds many counts of this clonotype. The chain couples TRBV2 to TRBJ1-2; 7 bases are shared with TRBD1. V shed 5 bases and J 3 bases; nucleotides not matched to a gene: 6. Germline assignment: CDR1 SNHLY and CDR2 FYNNEI. The CDR3 has 14 amino acids. The CDR3 region is CASSYGTADYGYTF. CDR3 DNA sequence: TGTGCCAGCAGTTACGGGACAGCTGACTATGGCTACACCTTC.

A few counts support this clonotype. The chain recombines TRBV4-3 with TRBJ1-2; 7 nucleotides match TRBD1. CDR1 and CDR2 from the germline V gene are LGHNA and YSLEER. With 1 base clipped from V and 2 bases from J, the junction kept 10 bases outside the gene matches. CDR3 length: 17 residues. CDR3 coding DNA: TGCGCCAGCAGCCAAGGCCGGCTGACAGGGACCAACTATGGCTACACCTTC. Its protein is CASSQGRLTGTNYGYTF.

This clonotype was seen at least ten times. The chain uses TRBV9 and TRBJ1-1, with D hard to call. Trimming took 4 bases from V and 3 from J, leaving 13 bases between them. The CDR3 contains 14 residues. Germline assignment: CDR1 SGDLS and CDR2 YYNGEE. This CDR3 is CASSFSTSDTEAFF. CDR3 DNA sequence: TGTGCCAGCAGCTTCAGCACATCGGACACTGAAGCTTTCTTT.

V gene TRBV14 combines with J gene TRBJ2-7, with a weak D call TRBD2 (5 bases). Germline lookup yields CDR1 SGHDN and CDR2 FVKESK. There are 14 residues in the CDR3. V gave up 4 bases and J gave up 6 bases, with 16 bases separating them. DNA of the CDR3: TGTGCCAGCAGCCCTGATGTTACTAGACGCGAGCAGTACTTC. Protein product: CASSPDVTRREQYF.

The chain uses TRBV5-6 and TRBJ2-3, with a possible D match to TRBD1 (5 bases). From germline, CDR1 is SGHDT and CDR2 YYEEEE. This CDR3 comprises 17 residues. Trimming left V 1 base short and J 1 base short, with 16 bases between. CDR3 loop: CASSLTRTPLRTDTQYF. CDR3 DNA sequence: TGTGCCAGCAGCTTGACCCGGACACCTCTACGCACAGATACGCAGTATTTT.